Listed here are 18 T cell receptor beta chains from one sample, sequenced in a study of blood T cells in healthy people across ages. The authors ran a second PCR of about 7 to 12 cycles using a sample-barcoded 5' primer and a J-beta primer mix. Via MiXCR, TCRdb re-called the 5' RACE reads, giving one row per CDR3 protein. The sample yields more than 550,000 distinct CDR3 sequences, 22% seen once. Input material: blood. These receptor sequences come from a man in his sixties or seventies in good health.

This clonotype was recorded a few times. The V gene is TRBV5-1, the J gene TRBJ2-3, with unresolved D. This CDR3 is 14 amino acids long. V was clipped by 4 bases and J by 3 bases, with 12 bases between them. Germline V gene sequence: CDR1 SGHRS, CDR2 YFSETQ. The CDR3 loop is CASSNALATDTQYF. The CDR3 DNA sequence: TGCGCCAGCAGCAACGCTTTAGCAACAGATACGCAGTATTTT.

This chain links TRBV5-1 with TRBJ2-1, with D perhaps given as TRBD1 or TRBD2 (5 bases each). The ends were cut back, 4 bases at V and 5 bases at J, with 16 bases in the middle. The germline gives CDR1 SGHRS, CDR2 YFSETQ. The CDR3 contains 15 residues. Here the CDR3 reads CASSHGDGEHNEQFF. The CDR3 region has the DNA TGCGCCAGCAGCCACGGGGACGGGGAACACAATGAGCAGTTCTTC.

This rearrangement joins TRBV20-1 to TRBJ2-5; D possibly corresponds to TRBD1 (6 bases). TRBJ2-7 matches the DNA end more closely, so the J call is doubtful. Germline CDR1 DFQATT, CDR2 SNEGSKA (reference sequence). This CDR3 has 12 amino acids. This CDR3 is CSAINRVDEQYF. The DNA of the CDR3 is TGCAGTGCAATTAACAGGGTGGACGAGCAGTACTTC.

The chain is built from TRBV7-2 and TRBJ2-1; TRBD2 matches 12 bases. The CDR3 is made up of 16 amino acids. Germline lookup yields CDR1 SGHTA and CDR2 FQGNSA. V was pared by 2 bases and J by 6 bases, with 5 bases of the junction left unmatched. CDR3 loop: CASSLFPSGGGNEQFF. CDR3 DNA sequence: TGTGCCAGCAGCTTATTTCCTAGCGGGGGGGGCAATGAGCAGTTCTTC.

The table lists this clonotype with a few counts. The gene calls are TRBV19 and TRBJ2-5, with TRBD1 matching 7 bases. Per germline, CDR1 LNHDA and CDR2 SQIVND (reference sequence). There are 13 residues in the CDR3. V trimming: 3 bases; J trimming: 4 bases; junction bases outside the gene matches: 2. CDR3 sequence (DNA): TGTGCCAGTAGTATCCCAGGGGGAGAGACCCAGTACTTC. Residues: CASSIPGGETQYF.

The genes are TRBV15 and TRBJ1-1, with D uncertain. CDR1 and CDR2 from the germline V gene are LNHNV and YYDKDF (reference sequence). This CDR3 region has 14 residues. V lost 0 bases, J lost 1 base, and 6 bases lay in between. CDR3 in DNA: TGTGCCACCAGCAGAGATCCCAAGAACACTGAAGCTTTCTTT. Translated: CATSRDPKNTEAFF.

The genes are TRBV5-6 and TRBJ2-1; 7 positions agree with TRBD2. The CDR3 totals 13 residues. The junction had 4 bases not matched to a gene; V was cut back by 2 bases and J by 8 bases. Germline-derived CDR1 and CDR2 are SGHDT and YYEEEE. This chain's CDR3 is CASSFGTNHEQFF. The CDR3 region has the DNA TGTGCCAGCAGCTTCGGGACTAATCATGAGCAGTTCTTC.

This clonotype was picked up many times. This chain connects TRBV7-2 to TRBJ2-7; TRBD2 matches at 10 bases. Germline values: CDR1 SGHTA, CDR2 FQGNSA. V dropped 2 bases and J dropped 2; count of bases not matched to a gene: 0. This CDR3 is built from 14 residues. The CDR3 protein is CASSLTSGTYEQYF. The CDR3 DNA reads TGTGCCAGCAGCTTAACTAGCGGGACCTACGAGCAGTACTTC.

CDR3 DNA sequence: TGCAGCGTTGAACAGTGGGCTGGGGCCAACGTCCTGACTTTC. This gives the protein CSVEQWAGANVLTF. V and J are TRBV29-1 and TRBJ2-6, with D unresolved. V was cut by 2 bases and J by 2 bases, with 7 bases left in between. The length of the CDR3 is 14 residues. Looked up from germline, CDR1 is SQVTM and CDR2 is ANQGSEA.

The gene calls are TRBV6-1 and TRBJ1-1; D might be TRBD1 (5 bases). The V end lost 6 bases, the J end lost 1 base, and 15 bases lay between the germline ends. CDR1 and CDR2 from the germline V gene are MNHNS and SASEGT. CDR3 length equals 15 residues. As DNA, the CDR3 is TGTGCCAGCAGGGGTCGGGCAGGGCCGAACACTGAAGCTTTCTTT. This gives the protein CASRGRAGPNTEAFF.

The chain links TRBV9 to TRBJ1-4; D unresolved. CDR3 length: 14 residues. The V gene lost 0 bases and the J gene lost 5 bases, with 8 bases spanning the gap. Germline CDR1 and CDR2: SGDLS and YYNGEE. In nucleotides, the CDR3 is TGTGCCAGCAGCGTAGCAGCCTTAAATGAAAAACTGTTTTTT. It encodes CASSVAALNEKLFF.

This clonotype came up a few times. The rearrangement joins TRBV7-9 to TRBJ2-5; 8 nucleotides line up with TRBD2. The J call may not be correct, given that the DNA end is closer to TRBJ2-1. CDR1 is SEHNR, CDR2 FQNEAQ, per germline (reference sequence). The CDR3 length is 15 residues. The CDR3 DNA sequence: TGTGCCAGCAGCCCAAGCGGGAGCTTTAGAAATGAGCAGTTCTTC. Translated, it gives CASSPSGSFRNEQFF.

The rearrangement joins TRBV3-1 to TRBJ2-5, with D tentatively TRBD2 (5 bases). Trimming took off 3 bases at V and 2 bases at J, with 13 bases between the two ends. This CDR3 has 15 amino acids. Germline V lookup: CDR1 LGHDT, CDR2 YNNKEL (reference sequence). Here the CDR3 reads CASSQKRTSQETQYF. The CDR3 DNA follows: TGTGCCAGCAGCCAGAAACGGACTTCGCAAGAGACCCAGTACTTC.

In its sample, this clonotype was seen many times. The chain has TRBV12-3 or TRBV12-4 and TRBJ2-1; possibly TRBD1 or TRBD2 for D (7 bases each). The CDR3 is 13 residues long. Trimming pared 3 bases from V and 9 bases from J, leaving 12 bases between. The CDR3 spells CASSLAGGGEQFF. The DNA of the CDR3 is TGTGCCAGCAGTTTGGCAGGGGGGGGTGAGCAGTTCTTC.

In its sample, this clonotype was seen a few times. The chain has TRBV6-2 or TRBV6-3 and TRBJ2-1, with D unresolved. The tail of the sequence fits TRBJ2-7 better, so the J call may be wrong. Germline V CDR1 and CDR2: MNHEY, SVGEGT. This CDR3 contains 10 residues. The CDR3 sequence is CATGEYEQYV. The DNA for the CDR3 is TGTGCCACGGGCGAATACGAGCAGTACGTC.

There are a few counts of this clonotype. The rearrangement links TRBV12-3 or TRBV12-4 to TRBJ2-5; 10 bases fit TRBD1. The DNA end is a closer match to TRBJ2-7, so the J assignment may be wrong. CDR3 length: 16 residues. The CDR3 spells CASSPRDRGLTYEQYF. The CDR3 bases are TGTGCCAGCAGCCCCCGGGACAGGGGCCTAACCTACGAGCAGTACTTC.

A few counts support this clonotype. It is likely a read error, because the conserved phenylalanine at the end of the CDR3 is missing. The limits of the CDR3 on the DNA are not certain, so only TCRdb's listed CDR3 is given. The rearrangement uses TRBV3-1 and TRBJ2-5; the table calls TRBD1, which could not be checked here. The CDR3 numbers 13 amino acids, ends counted. Looked up from germline, CDR1 is LGHDT and CDR2 is YNNKEL (reference sequence). This chain's CDR3 is CASSQERGGFLYV.

The genes are TRBV5-1 and TRBJ2-7; TRBD1 agrees at 10 bases. The CDR3 consists of 15 residues. The junction had 5 bases not matched to a gene; V was cut back by 2 bases and J by 3 bases. Germline loops: CDR1 SGHRS, CDR2 YFSETQ. In DNA form, the CDR3 reads TGCGCCAGCAGCTTAGACAGGGGGCCGGGCTACGAGCAGTACTTC. Protein: CASSLDRGPGYEQYF. The full variable domain, in which reference TRBV5-1 and TRBJ2-7 provide the parts outside the CDR3, is KAGVTQTPRYLIKTRGQQVTLSCSPISGHRSVSWYQQTPGQGLQFLFEYFSETQRNKGNFPGRFSGRQFSNSRSEMNVSTLELGDSALYLCASSLDRGPGYEQYFGPGTRLTVT.